The text below deals with one T cell receptor (beta chain). Its antigen is unidentified. This CDR3 has 13 residues. Germline values: CDR1 SGHRS, CDR2 YFSETQ. Trimming shortened V by 0 bases and J by 7 bases, and 10 bases separated the two germline ends. This record belongs to a study of cytomegalovirus exposure and HLA in healthy donors. Study conclusions and caveats: In a later analysis, several top co-occurrence clusters appeared linked to parvovirus B19, influenza, CMV and Epstein-Barr virus. The study labeled 150 to 200 TCR beta chains cytomegalovirus-associated. For TCR beta chains, V- and J-gene trimming was later linked to a missense DCLRE1C variant.

A multiplex PCR was run with 60 Vbeta primers and 13 Jbeta primers. Using immunoSEQ multiplex PCR, the repertoire was profiled, and TCRdb retains in-frame clones only, with some absent. The repertoire consists of over 95,000 clones, with about 70% occurring once and the leading ten covering roughly an eighth. The material sequenced was PBMCs. J is TRBJ1-1 and V is TRBV5-1; no reliable D call. The receptor comes from a woman in her thirties or forties in good health and CMV-seropositive. Written as DNA, the CDR3 is TGCGCCAGCAGCTTGGCCAGGCGAGATGAAGCTTTCTTT. Protein: CASSLARRDEAFF. The full variable domain, with the rest looked up from reference TRBV5-1 and TRBJ1-1, is KAGVTQTPRYLIKTRGQQVTLSCSPISGHRSVSWYQQTPGQGLQFLFEYFSETQRNKGNFPGRFSGRQFSNSRSEMNVSTLELGDSALYLCASSLARRDEAFFGQGTRLTVV.